The clone carrying this TCR beta chain was seen ten or more times. What it recognizes is unknown. The data are from a study of glioma-infiltrating T cells. Using RNA template, CDR3s of TCR alpha and beta were amplified with iRepertoire arm-PCR. Input was roughly 95-400 ng of tissue mRNA or PBMC total RNA. TCRdb reprocessed the multiplex PCR reads with MiXCR, giving one entry per CDR3 protein. This table holds more than 85,000 distinct CDR3 sequences, under 30% found once. The study, taken as a whole, reports: CDR3 overlap between tissue and blood was very small. Gliomas, especially low-grade, showed above-expected tissue-blood divergence; non-neoplastic patients showed below.

V was pared by 4 bases and J by 1 base, with 13 bases between. Germline V gives CDR1 MNHEY, CDR2 SMNVEV (reference sequence). CDR3 length: 15 amino acids. Sequenced: glioma tissue, nonneoplastic brain tissue, or PBMCs (not recorded which). This sequence originates from a human donor with low-grade glioma or glioblastoma, undergoing nonglioma brain surgery, or in good health (not recorded which). The chain recombines TRBV27 with TRBJ1-1; perhaps TRBD1 as D (5 bases). The CDR3 loop is CASSSSPGRNTEAFF. The CDR3 DNA sequence: TGTGCCAGCAGTTCTAGCCCGGGACGGAACACTGAAGCTTTCTTT.